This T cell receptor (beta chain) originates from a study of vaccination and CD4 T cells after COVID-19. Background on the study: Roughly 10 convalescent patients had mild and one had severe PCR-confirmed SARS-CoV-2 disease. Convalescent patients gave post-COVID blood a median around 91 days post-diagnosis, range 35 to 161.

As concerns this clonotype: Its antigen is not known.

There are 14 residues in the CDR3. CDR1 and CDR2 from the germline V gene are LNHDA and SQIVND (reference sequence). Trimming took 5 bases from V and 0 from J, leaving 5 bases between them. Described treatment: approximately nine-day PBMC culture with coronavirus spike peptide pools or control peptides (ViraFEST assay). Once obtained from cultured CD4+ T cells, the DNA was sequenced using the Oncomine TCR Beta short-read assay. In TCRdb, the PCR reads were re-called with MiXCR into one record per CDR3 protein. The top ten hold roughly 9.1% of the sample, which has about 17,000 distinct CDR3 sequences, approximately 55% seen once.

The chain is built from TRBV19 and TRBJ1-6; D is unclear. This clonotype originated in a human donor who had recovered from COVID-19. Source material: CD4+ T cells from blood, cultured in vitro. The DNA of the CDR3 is TGTGCCAGTAGTCCCAGCTCCTATAATTCACCCCTCCACTTT. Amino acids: CASSPSSYNSPLHF.